The 4 T cell receptor beta chains listed next were all sequenced from one sample in a study of memory CD4+ T cells and cytomegalovirus serostatus. Single viable CD3+CD4+CD8-CD45RO+ cells were sorted as the memory CD4+ T cells. Assay: immunoSEQ multiplex PCR; the TCRdb copy retains only in-frame clones and omits some. Of tens of thousands of clones in the sample, around 78% were seen once. Sequenced: memory CD4+ T cells from blood. These receptors originate from an adult in good health and CMV-seronegative.

This clone was found a few times. This chain uses TRBV2 with TRBJ1-1, with unresolved D. Germline-derived CDR1 and CDR2 are SNHLY and FYNNEI. The CDR3 sequence is 13 residues long. The ends were cut back, 7 bases at V and 0 bases at J, with 9 bases in the middle. CDR3 protein: CASTISVNTEAFF. CDR3 nucleotides: TGTGCCAGCACGATTTCGGTGAACACTGAAGCTTTCTTT.

This clone was counted a few times. The rearrangement links TRBV5-5 to TRBJ2-5; 9 bases map to TRBD1. Trimming at V came to 4 bases and at J to 6 bases, leaving 7 bases not matched to a gene. CDR1 is SGHKS, CDR2 YYEKEE, per germline (reference sequence). The CDR3 is 14 amino acids. The DNA of the CDR3 is TGTGCCAGCAGCCGGGACAGGGTAATGCAGACCCAGTACTTC. Translated, it gives CASSRDRVMQTQYF.

The genes are TRBV7-2 and TRBJ2-3; 12 bases map to TRBD2. Losses at the gene ends were 7 bases for V and 8 bases for J; bases not matched to a gene: 10. Germline CDR1 SGHTA, CDR2 FQGNSA. The CDR3 consists of 15 residues. For the CDR3, the DNA is TGTGCCAGCACCCTGAATGGACTAGCGGGGAGTACGCAGTATTTT. Its translation: CASTLNGLAGSTQYF.

The rearrangement joins TRBV29-1 to TRBJ1-2; D call uncertain. Germline V gene sequence: CDR1 SQVTM, CDR2 ANQGSEA. Trimming shortened V by 4 bases and J by 2 bases, and 8 bases separated the two germline ends. This CDR3 region has 12 residues. The CDR3 nucleotides are TGCAGCGTTGCGCAGGCCAACTATGGCTACACCTTC. Protein sequence: CSVAQANYGYTF. The full variable domain, its missing parts supplied by reference TRBV29-1 and TRBJ1-2, is SAVISQKPSRDICQRGTSLTIQCQVDSQVTMMFWYRQQPGQSLTLIATANQGSEATYESGFVIDKFPISRPNLTFSTLTVSNMSPEDSSIYLCSVAQANYGYTFGSGTRLTVV.